These T cell receptor beta chains were read from a single sample in a study of cytomegalovirus exposure and HLA in healthy donors. The assay was immunoSEQ multiplex PCR, and TCRdb's table has in-frame clones only and misses some. Of some 190,000 clones listed, about 83% were seen once; the top ten hold 2.5% to 3%. Specimen: PBMCs. These receptors were obtained from a female donor in good health and CMV-seronegative. The CDR3 runs from the conserved cysteine through the conserved F or W.

v_call: TRBV15; j_call: TRBJ2-3; cdr3_aa: CATSRDLIGTDTQYF
v_call: TRBV6-5; j_call: TRBJ1-1; cdr3_aa: CASSYGSGREAFF
v_call: TRBV2; j_call: TRBJ1-1; cdr3_aa: CASRDRQGYTEAFF
v_call: TRBV5-5; j_call: TRBJ2-2; cdr3_aa: CASSARWQGGTGELFF
v_call: TRBV27; j_call: TRBJ2-7; cdr3_aa: CASSHRGYEQYF
v_call: TRBV28; j_call: TRBJ2-1; cdr3_aa: CASSLRGARTEQFF
v_call: TRBV28; j_call: TRBJ2-1; cdr3_aa: CASSLSPETSGRNEQFF
v_call: TRBV27; j_call: TRBJ2-3; cdr3_aa: CASRELAGAPDTQYF
v_call: TRBV27; j_call: TRBJ2-3; cdr3_aa: CASSSADPDRGKRDTQYF
v_call: TRBV7-9; j_call: -; cdr3_aa: CASSQPQVYEQYF
v_call: TRBV27; j_call: TRBJ1-1; cdr3_aa: CASSPNTGEWTEAFF
v_call: TRBV6-1; j_call: TRBJ1-3; cdr3_aa: CASRPGQISGNTIYF
v_call: TRBV7-2; j_call: TRBJ2-2; cdr3_aa: CASSLGPITYENTGELFF
v_call: TRBV7-8; j_call: TRBJ2-1; cdr3_aa: CASSFLGLDAYNEQFF
v_call: TRBV5-1; j_call: TRBJ2-3; cdr3_aa: CASSLGTTGTDTQYF
v_call: TRBV6-1; j_call: TRBJ1-5; cdr3_aa: CASSGGGNNQPQHF
v_call: TRBV19; j_call: TRBJ1-2; cdr3_aa: CASSRQGARYGYTF
v_call: TRBV7-3; j_call: TRBJ2-2; cdr3_aa: CASSFPGAAGELFF
v_call: TRBV9; j_call: TRBJ2-6; cdr3_aa: CASSGHSSGANVLTF
v_call: TRBV2; j_call: TRBJ2-6; cdr3_aa: CASRARFTVSGANVLTF
v_call: TRBV19; j_call: TRBJ2-7; cdr3_aa: CASSRQGGYEQYF
v_call: TRBV2; j_call: TRBJ2-7; cdr3_aa: CASSASNYEQYF
v_call: TRBV28; j_call: TRBJ2-1; cdr3_aa: CASSWGLAGVNEQFF
v_call: TRBV5-1; j_call: TRBJ2-1; cdr3_aa: CASSLVGGLAGEQFF
v_call: TRBV7-9; j_call: TRBJ2-2; cdr3_aa: CSSSPMRNTGELFF
v_call: TRBV28; j_call: TRBJ2-7; cdr3_aa: CASSTPTGLAGVCEQYF
v_call: TRBV19; j_call: TRBJ1-2; cdr3_aa: CASTPLQGPYGYTF
v_call: TRBV6-6; j_call: TRBJ1-6; cdr3_aa: CASSPFPPDYNSPLHF
v_call: TRBV7-3; j_call: TRBJ2-1; cdr3_aa: CASSLLSTGTPLTNGNEQFF